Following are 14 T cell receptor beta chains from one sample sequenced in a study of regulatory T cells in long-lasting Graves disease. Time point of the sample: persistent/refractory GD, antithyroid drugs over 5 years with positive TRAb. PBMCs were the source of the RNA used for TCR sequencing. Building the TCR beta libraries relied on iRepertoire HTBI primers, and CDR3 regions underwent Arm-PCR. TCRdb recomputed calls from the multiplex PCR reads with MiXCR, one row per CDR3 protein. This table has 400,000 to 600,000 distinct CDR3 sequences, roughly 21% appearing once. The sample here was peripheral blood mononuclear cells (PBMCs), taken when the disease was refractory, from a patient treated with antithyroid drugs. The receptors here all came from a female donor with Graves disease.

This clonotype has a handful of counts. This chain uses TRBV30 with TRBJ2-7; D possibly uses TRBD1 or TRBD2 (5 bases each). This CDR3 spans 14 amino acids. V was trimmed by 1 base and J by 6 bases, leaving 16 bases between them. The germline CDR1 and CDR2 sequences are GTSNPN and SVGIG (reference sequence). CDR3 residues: CAWSGGAGMIEQYF. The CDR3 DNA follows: TGTGCCTGGAGTGGAGGGGCAGGGATGATCGAGCAGTACTTC.

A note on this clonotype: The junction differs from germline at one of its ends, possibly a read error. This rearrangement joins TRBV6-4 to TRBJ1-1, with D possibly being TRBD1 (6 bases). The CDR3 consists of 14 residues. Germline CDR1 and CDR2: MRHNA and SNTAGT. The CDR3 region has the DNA TGTGCCAGCAGTGAAGGGGGGGTGAACACTGAAGCTTCCTTT. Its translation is CASSEGGVNTEASF.

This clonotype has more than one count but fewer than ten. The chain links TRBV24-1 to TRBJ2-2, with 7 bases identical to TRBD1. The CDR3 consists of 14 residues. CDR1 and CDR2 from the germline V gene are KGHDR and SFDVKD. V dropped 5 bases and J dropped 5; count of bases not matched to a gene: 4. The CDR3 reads CATSVTRGTGELFF. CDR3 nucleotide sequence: TGTGCCACCAGTGTTACCAGGGGGACCGGGGAGCTGTTTTTT.

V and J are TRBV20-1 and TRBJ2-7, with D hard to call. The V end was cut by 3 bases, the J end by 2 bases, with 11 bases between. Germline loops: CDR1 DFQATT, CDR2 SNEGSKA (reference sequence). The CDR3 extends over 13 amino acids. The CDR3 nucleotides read TGCAGTGCTAGGGCAGGCGATCCCTACGAGCAGTACTTC. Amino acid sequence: CSARAGDPYEQYF.

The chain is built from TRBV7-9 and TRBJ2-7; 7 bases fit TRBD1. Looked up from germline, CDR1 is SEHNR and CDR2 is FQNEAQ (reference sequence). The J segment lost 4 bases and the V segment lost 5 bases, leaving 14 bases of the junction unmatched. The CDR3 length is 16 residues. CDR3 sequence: CASSPLGETGSYEQYF. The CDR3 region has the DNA TGTGCCAGCAGCCCCTTGGGGGAGACAGGGAGTTACGAGCAGTACTTC.

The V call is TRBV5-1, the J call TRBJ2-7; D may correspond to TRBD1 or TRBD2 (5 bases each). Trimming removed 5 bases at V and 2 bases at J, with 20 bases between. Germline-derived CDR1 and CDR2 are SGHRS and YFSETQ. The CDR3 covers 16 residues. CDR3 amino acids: CASRGGRDDGAYEQYF. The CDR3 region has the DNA TGCGCCAGCAGAGGCGGAAGGGACGACGGTGCCTACGAGCAGTACTTC.

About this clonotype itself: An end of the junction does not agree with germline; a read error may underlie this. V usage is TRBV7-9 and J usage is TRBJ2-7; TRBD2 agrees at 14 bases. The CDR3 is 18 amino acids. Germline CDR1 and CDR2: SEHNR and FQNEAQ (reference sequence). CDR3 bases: TGTGCCGGCAGCACTCCACCCGGGACTAGCGGGAGCGGTAACGAGCAGTACTTC. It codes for CAGSTPPGTSGSGNEQYF.

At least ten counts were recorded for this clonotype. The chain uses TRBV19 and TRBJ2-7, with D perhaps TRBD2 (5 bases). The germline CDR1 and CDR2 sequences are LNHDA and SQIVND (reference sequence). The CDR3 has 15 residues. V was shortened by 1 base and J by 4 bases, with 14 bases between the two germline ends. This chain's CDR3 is CASSIGWERSYEQYF. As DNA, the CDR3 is TGTGCCAGTAGTATAGGGTGGGAGCGGTCTTACGAGCAGTACTTC.

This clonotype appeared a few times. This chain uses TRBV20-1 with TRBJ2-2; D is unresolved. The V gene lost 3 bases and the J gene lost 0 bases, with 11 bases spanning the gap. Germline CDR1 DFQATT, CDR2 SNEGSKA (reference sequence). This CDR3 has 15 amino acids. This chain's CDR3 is CSASNSQANTGELFF. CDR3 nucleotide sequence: TGCAGTGCTAGCAATTCCCAGGCGAACACCGGGGAGCTGTTTTTT.

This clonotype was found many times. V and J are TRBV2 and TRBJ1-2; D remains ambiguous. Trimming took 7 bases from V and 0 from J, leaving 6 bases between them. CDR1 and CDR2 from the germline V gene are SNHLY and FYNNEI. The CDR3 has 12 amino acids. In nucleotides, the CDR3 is TGTGCCAGCACAACAGCTAACTATGGCTACACCTTC. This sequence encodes CASTTANYGYTF.

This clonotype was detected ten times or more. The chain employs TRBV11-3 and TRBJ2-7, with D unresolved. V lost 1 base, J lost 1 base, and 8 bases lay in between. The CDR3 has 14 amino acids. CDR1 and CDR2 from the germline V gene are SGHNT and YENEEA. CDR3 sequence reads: CASSLVASSYEQYF. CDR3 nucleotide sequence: TGTGCCAGCAGCTTAGTGGCGTCGTCCTACGAGCAGTACTTC. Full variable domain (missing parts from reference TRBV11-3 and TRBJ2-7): EAGVVQSPRYKIIEKKQPVAFWCNPISGHNTLYWYLQNLGQGPELLIRYENEEAVDDSQLPKDRFSAERLKGVDSTLKIQPAELGDSAVYLCASSLVASSYEQYFGPGTRLTVT.

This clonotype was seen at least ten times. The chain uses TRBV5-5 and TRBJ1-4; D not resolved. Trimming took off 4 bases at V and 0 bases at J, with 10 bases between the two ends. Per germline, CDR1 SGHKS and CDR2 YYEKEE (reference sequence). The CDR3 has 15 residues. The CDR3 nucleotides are TGTGCCAGCAGCCAAACGACATCAACTAATGAAAAACTGTTTTTT. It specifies CASSQTTSTNEKLFF.

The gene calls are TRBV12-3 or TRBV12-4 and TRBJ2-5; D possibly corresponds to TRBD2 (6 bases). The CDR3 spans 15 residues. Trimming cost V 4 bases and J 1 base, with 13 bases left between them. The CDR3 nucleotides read TGTGCCAGCAGTTCCCGGGACTTGCGCCAAGAGACCCAGTACTTC. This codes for CASSSRDLRQETQYF.

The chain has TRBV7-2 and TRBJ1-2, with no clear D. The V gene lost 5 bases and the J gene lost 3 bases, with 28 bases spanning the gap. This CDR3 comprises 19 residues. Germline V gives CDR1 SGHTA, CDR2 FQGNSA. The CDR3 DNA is TGTGCCAGCAGCCCCCATACGGTGGGAAGGCCCTCGGCGGACTATGGCTACACCTTC. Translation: CASSPHTVGRPSADYGYTF.